This TCR beta chain emerged from a study of T cell changes during pregnancy in multiple sclerosis. The germline V gene encodes CDR1 SQVTM and CDR2 ANQGSEA. CDR3 length: 12 amino acids. The ends were cut back, 7 bases at V and 8 bases at J, with 17 bases in the middle. The protocol was immunoSEQ multiplex PCR, while the TCRdb copy is restricted to in-frame clones and leaves out a portion. The top ten hold 1.3% to 1.5% of the sample, which has some 68,000 clones, about 90% seen once. Specimen: peripheral blood, collected in the second trimester of pregnancy. The receptor's source is a female donor in good health, enrolled as a control in a pregnancy study. The V gene is TRBV29-1, the J gene TRBJ1-2, with D hard to call. CDR3 DNA sequence: TGCAGCGCCCGGACCGTAACTAGAGGCTACACCTTC. Protein: CSARTVTRGYTF. The full variable domain, with the rest looked up from reference TRBV29-1 and TRBJ1-2, is SAVISQKPSRDICQRGTSLTIQCQVDSQVTMMFWYRQQPGQSLTLIATANQGSEATYESGFVIDKFPISRPNLTFSTLTVSNMSPEDSSIYLCSARTVTRGYTFGSGTRLTVV.